The entry below gives a single T cell receptor (beta chain) sequence along with its context. Naive CD8 cells, CD45RO-negative and positively selected for CCR7, excluded terminally differentiated effector memory CD45RA+ cells. This entry is derived from a study of shared clonotypes between healthy human individuals. Turning to the study itself: Donors, aged 18 to 49, were two women and three men.

Under the authors' procedure: Filtering differed for immunoSEQ, which gave only junction sequences without quality scores. The data were produced by immunoSEQ multiplex PCR, yet TCRdb's version contains in-frame clones alone and is incomplete. Clonal size and the V and J genes are those of that table, whereas D and trimming came from the DNA. The table lists about 2 million clones, approximately 94% of them singletons. The CDR3 covers 13 residues. Germline V gene sequence: CDR1 SGHDT, CDR2 YYEEEE. V lost 4 bases to trimming and J lost 4 bases, with 11 bases between them. Material for sequencing was naive CD8+ T cells sorted from blood. This rearrangement joins TRBV5-6 to TRBJ1-2; possible D gene TRBD1, 5 bases. This receptor was identified in a man aged 18 to 35 in good health. The CDR3 sequence: CASSPGTIYGYTF. In DNA, the CDR3 is TGTGCCAGCAGCCCCGGGACCATCTATGGCTACACCTTC.